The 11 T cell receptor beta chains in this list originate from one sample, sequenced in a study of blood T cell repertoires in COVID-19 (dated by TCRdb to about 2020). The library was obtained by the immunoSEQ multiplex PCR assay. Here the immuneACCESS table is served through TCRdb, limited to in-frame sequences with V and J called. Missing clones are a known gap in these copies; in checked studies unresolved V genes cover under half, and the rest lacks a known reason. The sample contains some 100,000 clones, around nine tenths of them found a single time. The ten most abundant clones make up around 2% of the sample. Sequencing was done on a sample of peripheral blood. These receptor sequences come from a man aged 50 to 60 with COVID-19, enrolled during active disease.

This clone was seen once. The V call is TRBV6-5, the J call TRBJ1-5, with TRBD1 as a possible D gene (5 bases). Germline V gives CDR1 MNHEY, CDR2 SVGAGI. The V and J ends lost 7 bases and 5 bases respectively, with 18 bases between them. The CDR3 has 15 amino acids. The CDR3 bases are TGTGCCAGCATGGTAGGGCAGGGCTCTCATCAGCCCCAGCATTTT. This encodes CASMVGQGSHQPQHF.

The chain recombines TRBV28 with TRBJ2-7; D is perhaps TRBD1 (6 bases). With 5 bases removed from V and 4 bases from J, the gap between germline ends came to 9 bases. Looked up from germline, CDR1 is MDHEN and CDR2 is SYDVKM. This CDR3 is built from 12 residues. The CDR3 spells CASSLQGYEQYF. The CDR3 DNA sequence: TGTGCCAGCAGTCTACAGGGTTACGAGCAGTACTTC.

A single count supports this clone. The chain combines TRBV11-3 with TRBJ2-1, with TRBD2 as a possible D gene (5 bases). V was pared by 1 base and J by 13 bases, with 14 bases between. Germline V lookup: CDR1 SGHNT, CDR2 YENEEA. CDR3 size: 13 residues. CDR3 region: CASSLGTREYQFF. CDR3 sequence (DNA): TGTGCCAGCAGCTTAGGCACCCGGGAATATCAGTTCTTC.

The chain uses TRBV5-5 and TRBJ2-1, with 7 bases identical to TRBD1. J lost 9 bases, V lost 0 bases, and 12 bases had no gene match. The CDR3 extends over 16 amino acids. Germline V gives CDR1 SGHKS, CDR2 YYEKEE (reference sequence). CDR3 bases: TGTGCCAGCAGCTTGGGAGGGGGCTTGGGTCCGCGTGAGCAGTTCTTC. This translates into CASSLGGGLGPREQFF.

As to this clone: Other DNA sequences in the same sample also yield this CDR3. The CDR3 nucleotides are TGCGCCAGCAGCTTGGGGGACAGGTCCTATGGCTACACCTTC. It translates to CASSLGDRSYGYTF. The rearrangement links TRBV5-1 to TRBJ1-2; TRBD1 matches at 8 bases. CDR3 length: 14 amino acids. The V and J ends lost 0 bases and 4 bases, in that order; junction bases with no gene match: 2. Per germline, CDR1 SGHRS and CDR2 YFSETQ.

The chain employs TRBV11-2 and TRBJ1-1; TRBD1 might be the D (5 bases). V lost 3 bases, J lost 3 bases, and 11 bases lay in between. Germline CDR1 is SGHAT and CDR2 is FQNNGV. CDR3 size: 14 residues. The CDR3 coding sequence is TGTGCCAGCAGCTTTGGGGGGGTGTACACTGAAGCTTTCTTT. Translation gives CASSFGGVYTEAFF.

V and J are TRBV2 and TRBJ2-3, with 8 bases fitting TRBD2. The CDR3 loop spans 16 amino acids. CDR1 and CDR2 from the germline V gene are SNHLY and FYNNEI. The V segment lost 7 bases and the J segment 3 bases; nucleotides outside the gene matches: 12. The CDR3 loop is CASTQYGGAGTDTQYF. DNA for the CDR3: TGTGCCAGCACTCAATACGGGGGGGCTGGGACAGATACGCAGTATTTT.

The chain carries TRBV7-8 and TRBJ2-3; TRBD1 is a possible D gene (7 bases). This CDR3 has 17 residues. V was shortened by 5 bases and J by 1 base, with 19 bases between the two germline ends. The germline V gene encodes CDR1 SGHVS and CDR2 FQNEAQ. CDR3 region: CASSRPTGRMRTDTQYF. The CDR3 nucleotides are TGTGCCAGCAGCCGACCGACAGGGAGGATGCGCACAGATACGCAGTATTTT.

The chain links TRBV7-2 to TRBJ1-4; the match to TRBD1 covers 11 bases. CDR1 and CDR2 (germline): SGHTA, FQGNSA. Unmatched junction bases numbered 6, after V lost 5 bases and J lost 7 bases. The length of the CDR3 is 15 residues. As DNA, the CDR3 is TGTGCCAGCAGCATAACCGGGACAGGGGGTGAAAAACTGTTTTTT. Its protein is CASSITGTGGEKLFF. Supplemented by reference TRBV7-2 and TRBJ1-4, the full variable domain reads GAGVSQSPSNKVTEKGKDVELRCDPISGHTALYWYRQSLGQGLEFLIYFQGNSAPDKSGLPSDRFSAERTGGSVSTLTIQRTQQEDSAVYLCASSITGTGGEKLFFGSGTQLSVL.

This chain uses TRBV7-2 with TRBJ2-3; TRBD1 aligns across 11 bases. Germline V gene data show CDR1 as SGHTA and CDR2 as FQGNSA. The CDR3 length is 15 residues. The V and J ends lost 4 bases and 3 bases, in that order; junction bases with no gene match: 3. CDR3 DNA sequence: TGTGCCAGCAGCTCGGGACAGGGGGGAACAGATACGCAGTATTTT. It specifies CASSSGQGGTDTQYF.

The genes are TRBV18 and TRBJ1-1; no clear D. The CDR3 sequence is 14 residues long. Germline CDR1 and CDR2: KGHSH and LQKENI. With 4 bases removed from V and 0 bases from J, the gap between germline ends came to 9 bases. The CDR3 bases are TGTGCCAGCTCACTTTTTTCAATGAACACTGAAGCTTTCTTT. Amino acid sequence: CASSLFSMNTEAFF.